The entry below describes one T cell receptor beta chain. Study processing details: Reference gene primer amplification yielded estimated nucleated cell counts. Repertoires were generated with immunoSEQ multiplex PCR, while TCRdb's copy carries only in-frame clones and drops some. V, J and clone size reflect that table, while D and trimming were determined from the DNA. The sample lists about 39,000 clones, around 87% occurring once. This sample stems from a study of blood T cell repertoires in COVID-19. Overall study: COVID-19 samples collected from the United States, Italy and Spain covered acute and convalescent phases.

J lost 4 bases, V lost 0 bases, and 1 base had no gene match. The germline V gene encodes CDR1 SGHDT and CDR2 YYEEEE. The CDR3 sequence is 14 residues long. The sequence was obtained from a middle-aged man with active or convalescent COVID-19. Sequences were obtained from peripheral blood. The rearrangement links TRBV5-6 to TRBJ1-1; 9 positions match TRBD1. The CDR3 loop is CASSLDRGLTEAFF. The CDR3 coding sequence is TGTGCCAGCAGCTTGGACAGGGGGCTCACTGAAGCTTTCTTT.